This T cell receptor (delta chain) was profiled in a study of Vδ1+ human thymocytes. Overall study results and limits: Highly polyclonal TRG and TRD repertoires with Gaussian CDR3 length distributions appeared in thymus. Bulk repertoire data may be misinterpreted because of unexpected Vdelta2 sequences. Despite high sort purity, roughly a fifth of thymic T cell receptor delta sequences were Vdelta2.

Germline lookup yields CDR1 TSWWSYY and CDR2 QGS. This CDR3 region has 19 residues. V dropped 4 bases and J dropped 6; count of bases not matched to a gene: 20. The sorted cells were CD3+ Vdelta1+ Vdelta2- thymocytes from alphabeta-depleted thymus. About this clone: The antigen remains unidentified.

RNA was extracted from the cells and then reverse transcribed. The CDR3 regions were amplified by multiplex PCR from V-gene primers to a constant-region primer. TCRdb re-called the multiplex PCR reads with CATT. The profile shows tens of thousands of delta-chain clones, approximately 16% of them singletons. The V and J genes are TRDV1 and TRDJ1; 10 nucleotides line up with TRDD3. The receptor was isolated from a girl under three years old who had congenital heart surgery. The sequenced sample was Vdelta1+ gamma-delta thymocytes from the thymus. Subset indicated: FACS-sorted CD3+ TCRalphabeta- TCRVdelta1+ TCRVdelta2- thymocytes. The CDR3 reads CALGAYSRYWGMMANKLIF. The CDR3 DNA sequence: TGTGCTCTTGGGGCGTATTCCCGATACTGGGGGATGATGGCGAATAAACTCATCTTT.